This TCR beta chain was found in a study of brain T cells in children with intractable seizures. Overall study findings and caveats: Clones missing pre-surgery may reflect undersampling of that blood sample.

Germline V gives CDR1 SNHLY, CDR2 FYNNEI. The germline V and J ends were trimmed by 5 bases and 3 bases, with 14 bases remaining between them. The CDR3 is made up of 15 amino acids. The sequenced cases were selected for having the highest brain T cell transcript signatures. On this clone: What it recognizes is unknown.

Produced via immunoSEQ multiplex PCR; TCRdb's table is partial and in-frame only. The sample includes around 70,000 clones, approximately 94% of them seen just once. The sequence was collected from a boy less than two years old with tuberous sclerosis and intractable seizures. The chain is built from TRBV2 and TRBJ2-1, with D possibly matching TRBD1 (5 bases). This specimen was peripheral blood, taken at surgery. DNA for the CDR3: TGTGCCAGCAGTCACGACAGAGTTGACTACAATGAGCAGTTCTTC. Amino acids: CASSHDRVDYNEQFF. The whole variable domain, remainder taken from reference TRBV2 and TRBJ2-1, is EPEVTQTPSHQVTQMGQEVILRCVPISNHLYFYWYRQILGQKVEFLVSFYNNEISEKSEIFDDQFSVERPDGSNFTLKIRSTKLEDSAMYFCASSHDRVDYNEQFFGPGTRLTVL.